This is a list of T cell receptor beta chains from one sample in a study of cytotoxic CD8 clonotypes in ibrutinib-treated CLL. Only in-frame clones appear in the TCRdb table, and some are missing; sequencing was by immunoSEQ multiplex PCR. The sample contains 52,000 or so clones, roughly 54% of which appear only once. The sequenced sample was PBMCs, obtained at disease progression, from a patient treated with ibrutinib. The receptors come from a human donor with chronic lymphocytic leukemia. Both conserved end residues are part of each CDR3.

cdr3_aa: CASSAGTSGRVNEQFF
v_call: TRBV9
j_call: TRBJ2-1

cdr3_aa: CASSYSPAGVEQFF
v_call: TRBV11-1
j_call: TRBJ2-1

cdr3_aa: CAWGTVGLGNTIYF
v_call: TRBV30
j_call: TRBJ1-3

cdr3_aa: CASSPNRRTEAFF
v_call: TRBV7-9
j_call: TRBJ1-1

cdr3_aa: CASSLRGISSYNEQFF
v_call: TRBV7-9
j_call: TRBJ2-1

cdr3_aa: CASSVNTRSPLHF
v_call: TRBV25-1
j_call: TRBJ1-6

cdr3_aa: CASSQYGSEQYF
v_call: TRBV4-3
j_call: TRBJ2-7

cdr3_aa: CSDVNYGYTF
v_call: TRBV29-1
j_call: TRBJ1-2

cdr3_aa: CASRRDTHEAFF
v_call: TRBV19
j_call: TRBJ1-1

cdr3_aa: CASSPTGLGGNEQFF
v_call: TRBV18
j_call: TRBJ2-1

cdr3_aa: CASSFDRGDGYTF
v_call: TRBV5-4
j_call: TRBJ1-2

cdr3_aa: CASSYGLEQFF
v_call: TRBV7-2
j_call: TRBJ2-1

cdr3_aa: CASSLLDRGGNTIYF
v_call: TRBV4-3
j_call: TRBJ1-3

cdr3_aa: CASSRTGSTDTQYF
v_call: TRBV9
j_call: TRBJ2-3

cdr3_aa: CASSVGDQSLNQPQHF
v_call: TRBV9
j_call: TRBJ1-5

cdr3_aa: CASSVGTGITDTQYF
v_call: TRBV9
j_call: TRBJ2-3

cdr3_aa: CASTSDRYGYTF
v_call: TRBV5-1
j_call: TRBJ1-2

cdr3_aa: CASSSRDRGHYEQYF
v_call: TRBV7-9
j_call: TRBJ2-7

cdr3_aa: CASKTRQGREQFF
v_call: TRBV6-6
j_call: TRBJ2-1

cdr3_aa: CASRAGKGYEQYF
v_call: TRBV28
j_call: TRBJ2-7

cdr3_aa: CASSLATGTSGDTQYF
v_call: TRBV7-6
j_call: TRBJ2-3

cdr3_aa: CASSLDGLGYNEQFF
v_call: TRBV7-3
j_call: TRBJ2-1

cdr3_aa: CASSLGAPLSTDTQYF
v_call: TRBV5-1
j_call: TRBJ2-3

cdr3_aa: CASSLGLAGGQDTQYF
v_call: TRBV5-1
j_call: TRBJ2-3

cdr3_aa: CASSKVSMGDSSTDTQYF
v_call: TRBV21-1
j_call: TRBJ2-3